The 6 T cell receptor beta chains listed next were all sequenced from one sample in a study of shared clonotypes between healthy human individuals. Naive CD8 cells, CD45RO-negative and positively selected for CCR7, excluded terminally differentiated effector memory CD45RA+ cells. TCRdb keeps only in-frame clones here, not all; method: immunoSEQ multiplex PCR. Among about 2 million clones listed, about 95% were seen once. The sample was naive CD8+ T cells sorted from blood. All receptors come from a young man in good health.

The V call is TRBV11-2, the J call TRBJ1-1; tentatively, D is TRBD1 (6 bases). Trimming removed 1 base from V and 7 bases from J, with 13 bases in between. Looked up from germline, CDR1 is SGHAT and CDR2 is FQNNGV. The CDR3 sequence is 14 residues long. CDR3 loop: CASSLAQGRIEAFF. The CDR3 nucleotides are TGTGCCAGCAGCTTAGCACAGGGTAGGATTGAAGCTTTCTTT.

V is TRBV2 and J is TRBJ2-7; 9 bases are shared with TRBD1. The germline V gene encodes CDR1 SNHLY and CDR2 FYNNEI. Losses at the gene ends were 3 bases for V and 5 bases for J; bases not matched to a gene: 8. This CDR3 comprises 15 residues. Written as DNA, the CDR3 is TGTGCCAGCAGTGACCCGGGACAGGGTATCAACGAGCAGTACTTC. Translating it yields CASSDPGQGINEQYF.

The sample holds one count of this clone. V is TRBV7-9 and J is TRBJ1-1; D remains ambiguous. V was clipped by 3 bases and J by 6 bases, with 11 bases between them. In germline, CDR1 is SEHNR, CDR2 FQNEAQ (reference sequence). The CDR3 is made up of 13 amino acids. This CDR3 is CASSLGTEPEAFF. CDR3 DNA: TGTGCCAGCAGCTTGGGCACCGAACCTGAAGCTTTCTTT.

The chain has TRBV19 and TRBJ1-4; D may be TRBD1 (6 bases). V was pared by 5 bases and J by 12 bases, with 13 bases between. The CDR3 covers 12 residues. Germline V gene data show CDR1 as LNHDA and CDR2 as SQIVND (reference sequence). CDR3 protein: CASSPQGWELFF. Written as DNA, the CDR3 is TGTGCCAGTAGTCCACAGGGCTGGGAACTGTTTTTT.

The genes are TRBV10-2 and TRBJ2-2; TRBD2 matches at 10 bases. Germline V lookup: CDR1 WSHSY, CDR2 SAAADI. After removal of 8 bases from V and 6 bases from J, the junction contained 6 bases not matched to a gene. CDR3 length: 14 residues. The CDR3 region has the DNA TGCGCCAGCGGCCTAGCGGGAGCTGCCGGGGAGCTGTTTTTT. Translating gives CASGLAGAAGELFF.

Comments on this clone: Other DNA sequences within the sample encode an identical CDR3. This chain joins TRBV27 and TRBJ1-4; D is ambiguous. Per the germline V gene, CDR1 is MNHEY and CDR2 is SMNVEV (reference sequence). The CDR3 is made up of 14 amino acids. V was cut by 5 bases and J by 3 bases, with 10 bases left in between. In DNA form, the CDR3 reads TGTGCCAGCAGTCTCGTCGGGGCTAATGAAAAACTGTTTTTT. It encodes CASSLVGANEKLFF.